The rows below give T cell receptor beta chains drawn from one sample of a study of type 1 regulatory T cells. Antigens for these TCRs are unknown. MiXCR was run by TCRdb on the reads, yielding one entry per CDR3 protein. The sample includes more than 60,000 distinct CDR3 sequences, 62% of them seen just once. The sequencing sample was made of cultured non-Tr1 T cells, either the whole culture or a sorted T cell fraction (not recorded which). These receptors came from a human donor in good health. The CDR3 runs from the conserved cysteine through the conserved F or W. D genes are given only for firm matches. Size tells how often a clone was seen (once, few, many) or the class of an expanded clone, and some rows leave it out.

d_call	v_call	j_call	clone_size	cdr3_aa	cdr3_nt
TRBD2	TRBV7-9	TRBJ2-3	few	CASSKTSKTDTQYF	TGTGCCAGCAGCAAGACTAGCAAGACAGATACGCAGTATTTT
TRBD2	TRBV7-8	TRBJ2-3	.	CASSPLAGESTDTQYF	TGTGCCAGCAGCCCACTAGCGGGAGAGTCCACAGATACGCAGTATTTT
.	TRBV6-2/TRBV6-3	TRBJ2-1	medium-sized	CASSYSAPGGNEQFF	TGTGCCAGCAGTTACTCCGCTCCTGGGGGGAATGAGCAGTTCTTC
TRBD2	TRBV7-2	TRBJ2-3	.	CASSLRLAGGRDTQYF	TGTGCCAGCAGCTTAAGGCTAGCGGGAGGAAGAGATACGCAGTATTTT
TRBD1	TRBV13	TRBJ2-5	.	CASSSDPGQGRETQYF	TGTGCCAGCAGTTCCGACCCGGGACAGGGGAGAGAGACCCAGTACTTC
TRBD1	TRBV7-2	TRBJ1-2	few	CASSSTPGTANYGYTF	TGTGCCAGCAGCTCGACCCCCGGGACAGCAAACTATGGCTACACCTTC
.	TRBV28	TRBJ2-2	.	CASSSFYGAGELFF	TGTGCCAGCAGCTCTTTCTACGGAGCCGGGGAGCTGTTTTTT
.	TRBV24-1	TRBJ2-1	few	CATSDPGGYNEQFF	TGTGCCACCAGTGACCCCGGGGGCTACAATGAGCAGTTCTTC
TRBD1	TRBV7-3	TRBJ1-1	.	CASSLTGTGVTQAFF	TGTGCCAGCAGCTTAACTGGGACAGGGGTGACTCAAGCTTTCTTT
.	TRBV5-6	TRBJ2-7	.	CASSPRWAYEQYF	TGTGCCAGCAGCCCCCGCTGGGCCTACGAGCAGTACTTC
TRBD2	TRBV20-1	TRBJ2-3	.	CSARDILLALAGVDTQYF	TGCAGTGCTAGAGATATACTTTTGGCACTAGCGGGAGTAGATACGCAGTATTTT
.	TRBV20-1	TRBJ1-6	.	CSARGGWSDSPLHF	TGCAGTGCTAGAGGGGGGTGGTCGGATTCACCCCTCCACTTT
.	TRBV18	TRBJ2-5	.	CASSPELQSKETQYF	TGTGCCAGCTCACCGGAATTGCAGTCTAAAGAGACCCAGTACTTC
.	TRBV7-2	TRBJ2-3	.	CATSPPSPTQYF	TGTGCCACCTCACCACCCTCCCCTACGCAGTATTTT
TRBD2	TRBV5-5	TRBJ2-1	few	CASSPLAGMYNEQFF	TGTGCCAGCAGCCCTCTAGCGGGAATGTACAATGAGCAGTTCTTC
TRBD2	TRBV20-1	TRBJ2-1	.	CSAFSGRYNEQFF	TGCAGTGCTTTTAGCGGGAGGTACAATGAGCAGTTCTTC
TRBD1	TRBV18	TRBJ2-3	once	CASSPPLWDRGPTDTQYF	TGTGCCAGCTCACCACCGCTATGGGACAGGGGTCCTACGGATACGCAGTATTTT
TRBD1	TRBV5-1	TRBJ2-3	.	CASSLGDSGDTQYF	TGCGCCAGCAGCTTGGGGGACAGCGGAGATACGCAGTATTTT
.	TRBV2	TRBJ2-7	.	CASKSGLAEQYF	TGTGCCAGCAAGTCGGGACTCGCCGAGCAGTACTTC
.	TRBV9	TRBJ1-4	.	CASSTSGGSNEKLFF	TGTGCCAGCAGCACTTCTGGGGGGAGTAATGAAAAACTGTTTTTT
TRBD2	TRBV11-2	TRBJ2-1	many	CASSFQRLAGEQFF	TGTGCCAGCAGCTTCCAAAGACTAGCGGGCGAGCAGTTCTTC
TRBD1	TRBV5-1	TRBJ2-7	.	CASSLGTGAMSYTEQYF	TGCGCCAGCAGCTTGGGGACAGGCGCCATGTCCTACACGGAGCAGTACTTC
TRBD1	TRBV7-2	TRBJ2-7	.	CASSPDRDRGFEQYF	TGTGCCAGCAGCCCAGACCGGGACAGGGGATTCGAGCAGTACTTC
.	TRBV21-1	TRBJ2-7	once	CASSNPSRAQYF	TGTGCCAGCAGCAACCCCTCCCGGGCCCAGTACTTC